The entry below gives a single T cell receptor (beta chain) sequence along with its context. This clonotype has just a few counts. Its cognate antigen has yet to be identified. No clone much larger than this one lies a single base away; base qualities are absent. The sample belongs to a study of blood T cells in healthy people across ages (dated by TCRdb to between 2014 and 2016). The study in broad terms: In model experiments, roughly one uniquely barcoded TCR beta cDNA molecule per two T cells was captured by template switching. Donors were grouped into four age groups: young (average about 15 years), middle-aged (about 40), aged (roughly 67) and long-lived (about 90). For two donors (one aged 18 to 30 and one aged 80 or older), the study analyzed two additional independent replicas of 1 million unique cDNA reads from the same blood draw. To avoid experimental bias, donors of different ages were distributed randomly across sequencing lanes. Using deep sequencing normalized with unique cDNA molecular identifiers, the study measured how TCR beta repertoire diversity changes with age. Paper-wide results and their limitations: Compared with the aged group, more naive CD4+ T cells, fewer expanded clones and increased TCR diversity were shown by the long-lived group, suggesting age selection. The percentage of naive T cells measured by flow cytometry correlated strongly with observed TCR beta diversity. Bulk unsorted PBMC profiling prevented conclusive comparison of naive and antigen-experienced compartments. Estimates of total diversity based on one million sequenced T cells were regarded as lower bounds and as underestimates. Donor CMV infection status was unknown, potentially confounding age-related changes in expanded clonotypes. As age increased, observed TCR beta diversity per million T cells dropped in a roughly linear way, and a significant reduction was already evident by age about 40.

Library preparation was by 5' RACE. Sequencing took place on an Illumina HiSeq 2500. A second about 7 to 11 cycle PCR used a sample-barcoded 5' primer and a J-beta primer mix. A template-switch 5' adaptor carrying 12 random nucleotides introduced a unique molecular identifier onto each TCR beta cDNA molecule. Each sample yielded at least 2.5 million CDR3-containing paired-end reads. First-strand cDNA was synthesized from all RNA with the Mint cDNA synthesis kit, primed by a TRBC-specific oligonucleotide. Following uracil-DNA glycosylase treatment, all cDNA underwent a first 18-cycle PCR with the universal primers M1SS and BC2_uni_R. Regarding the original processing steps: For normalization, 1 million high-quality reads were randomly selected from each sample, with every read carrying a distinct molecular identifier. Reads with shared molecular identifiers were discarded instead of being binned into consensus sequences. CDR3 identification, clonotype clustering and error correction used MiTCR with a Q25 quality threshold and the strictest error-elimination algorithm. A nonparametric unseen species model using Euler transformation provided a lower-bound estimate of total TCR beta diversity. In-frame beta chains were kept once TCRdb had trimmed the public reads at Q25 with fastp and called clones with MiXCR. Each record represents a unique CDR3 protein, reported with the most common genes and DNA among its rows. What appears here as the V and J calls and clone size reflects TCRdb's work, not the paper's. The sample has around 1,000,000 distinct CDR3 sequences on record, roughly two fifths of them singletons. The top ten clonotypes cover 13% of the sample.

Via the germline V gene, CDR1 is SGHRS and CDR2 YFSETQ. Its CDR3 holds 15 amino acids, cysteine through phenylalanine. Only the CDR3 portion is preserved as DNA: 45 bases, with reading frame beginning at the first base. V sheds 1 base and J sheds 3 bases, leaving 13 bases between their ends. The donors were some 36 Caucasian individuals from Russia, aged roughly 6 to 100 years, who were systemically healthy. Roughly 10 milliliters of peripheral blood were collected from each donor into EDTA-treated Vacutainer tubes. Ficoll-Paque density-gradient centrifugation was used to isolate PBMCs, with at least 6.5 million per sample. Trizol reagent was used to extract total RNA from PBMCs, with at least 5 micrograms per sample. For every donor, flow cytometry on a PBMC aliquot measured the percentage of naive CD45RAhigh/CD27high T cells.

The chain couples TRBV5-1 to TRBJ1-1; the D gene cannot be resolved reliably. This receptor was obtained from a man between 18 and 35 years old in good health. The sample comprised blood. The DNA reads TGCGCCAGCAGCTTGTGGTCGGGGTCGGACACTGAAGCTTTCTTT. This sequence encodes CASSLWSGSDTEAFF.